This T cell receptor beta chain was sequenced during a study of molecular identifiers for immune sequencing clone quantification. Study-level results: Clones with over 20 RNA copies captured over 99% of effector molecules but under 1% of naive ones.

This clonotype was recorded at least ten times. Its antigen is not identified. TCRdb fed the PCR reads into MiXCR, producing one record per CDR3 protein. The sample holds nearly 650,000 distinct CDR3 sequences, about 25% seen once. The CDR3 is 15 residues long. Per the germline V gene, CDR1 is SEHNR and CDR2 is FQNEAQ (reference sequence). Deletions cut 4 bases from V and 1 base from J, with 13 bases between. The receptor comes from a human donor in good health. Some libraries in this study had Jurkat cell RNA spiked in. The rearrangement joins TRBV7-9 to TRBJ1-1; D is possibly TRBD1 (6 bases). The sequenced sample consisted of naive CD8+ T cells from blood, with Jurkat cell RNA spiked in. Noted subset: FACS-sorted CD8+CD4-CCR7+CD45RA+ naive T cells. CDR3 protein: CASSSRSTGNTEAFF. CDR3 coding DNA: TGTGCCAGCAGCTCCCGGTCGACAGGGAACACTGAAGCTTTCTTT.